This T cell receptor beta chain is from a study of control samples from healthy donors and cancer patients. Method: immunoSEQ multiplex PCR; TCRdb's copy keeps in-frame clones and lacks some. This sample has 170,000 or so clones, with approximately 91% found just once. The clonotype was recovered from a woman aged 40 to 50 in good health. Input material: blood.

CDR3 amino acids: CASSESGTGVEKLFF. The CDR3, as DNA: TGTGCCAGCTCGGAATCCGGGACAGGGGTAGAAAAACTGTTTTTT. The chain has TRBV18 and TRBJ1-4; 10 bases agree with TRBD1. The CDR3 covers 15 residues. CDR1 is KGHSH, CDR2 LQKENI, per germline. Germline trimming cut 6 bases from V and 8 bases from J; bases unmatched to any gene: 9.